A selection of T cell receptor beta chains follows, all from one sample in a study of immune evolution from preneoplasia to lung adenocarcinoma. Clones were read by immunoSEQ multiplex PCR, and TCRdb kept only the in-frame ones, dropping some. The repertoire holds roughly 3,100 clones, 60% to 85% seen once, with around an eighth in the top ten. The sequencing input was FFPE lung adenocarcinoma in situ tissue. Receptors were obtained from a person aged 55-80 years with lung adenocarcinoma. The CDR3 runs from the conserved cysteine through the conserved F or W. A D gene is named only where the DNA matches it firmly. The listing skips clone size in some rows; elsewhere it reads once, few, many or a size class.

clone_size: .; v_call: TRBV7-6; d_call: TRBD2; j_call: TRBJ2-5; cdr3_aa: CASSTSPLAGKETQYF; cdr3_nt: TGTGCCAGCAGTACCTCCCCTCTAGCGGGGAAAGAGACCCAGTACTTC
clone_size: .; v_call: TRBV30; d_call: .; j_call: TRBJ2-3; cdr3_aa: CAWSPVDFTDTQYF; cdr3_nt: TGTGCCTGGAGTCCCGTGGATTTCACAGATACGCAGTATTTT
clone_size: .; v_call: TRBV4-3; d_call: .; j_call: TRBJ1-4; cdr3_aa: CASSQDVQDYATNEKLFF; cdr3_nt: TGCGCCAGCAGCCAAGATGTTCAGGACTATGCAACTAATGAAAAACTGTTTTTT
clone_size: .; v_call: TRBV4-2; d_call: TRBD1; j_call: TRBJ2-5; cdr3_aa: CASSHETGGKTQYF; cdr3_nt: TGTGCCAGCAGCCATGAAACAGGGGGGAAGACCCAGTACTTC
clone_size: .; v_call: TRBV7-9; d_call: TRBD2; j_call: TRBJ2-5; cdr3_aa: CASSPFNPGLQEETQYF; cdr3_nt: TGTGCCAGCAGCCCGTTCAACCCGGGACTACAAGAAGAGACCCAGTACTTC
clone_size: .; v_call: TRBV6-5; d_call: TRBD1; j_call: TRBJ2-1; cdr3_aa: CASSGTGGWNEQFF; cdr3_nt: TGTGCCAGCAGTGGGACAGGGGGTTGGAATGAGCAGTTCTTC
clone_size: .; v_call: TRBV6-5; d_call: .; j_call: TRBJ2-5; cdr3_aa: CASSYQGLGETQYF; cdr3_nt: TGTGCCAGCAGTTATCAGGGCCTGGGAGAGACCCAGTACTTC
clone_size: .; v_call: TRBV4-1; d_call: TRBD2; j_call: TRBJ2-7; cdr3_aa: CASSQERTSGVPGEQYF; cdr3_nt: TGCGCCAGCAGCCAAGAGAGGACTAGCGGGGTACCGGGCGAGCAGTACTTC
clone_size: .; v_call: TRBV5-1; d_call: .; j_call: TRBJ1-2; cdr3_aa: CASSQGTIHNGYTF; cdr3_nt: TGCGCCAGCAGCCAGGGGACCATTCACAATGGCTACACCTTC
clone_size: .; v_call: TRBV5-1; d_call: .; j_call: TRBJ2-5; cdr3_aa: CASSRTPGSGEETQYF; cdr3_nt: TGCGCCAGCAGTCGAACGCCCGGGTCGGGTGAAGAGACCCAGTACTTC
clone_size: .; v_call: TRBV28; d_call: TRBD1; j_call: TRBJ2-7; cdr3_aa: CASSLVDRGEQYF; cdr3_nt: TGTGCCAGCAGTTTAGTCGACAGGGGTGAGCAGTACTTC
clone_size: .; v_call: TRBV6-1; d_call: .; j_call: TRBJ2-7; cdr3_aa: CASSEGWESYEQYF; cdr3_nt: TGTGCCAGCAGTGAAGGCTGGGAGAGCTACGAGCAGTACTTC
clone_size: .; v_call: TRBV7-8; d_call: .; j_call: TRBJ2-7; cdr3_aa: CASSPRDSREQYF; cdr3_nt: TGTGCCAGCAGCCCACGGGACTCTCGCGAGCAGTACTTC
clone_size: .; v_call: TRBV2; d_call: TRBD1; j_call: TRBJ2-3; cdr3_aa: CATSGQLTDTQYF; cdr3_nt: TGTGCCACCTCGGGACAGCTCACAGATACGCAGTATTTT
clone_size: once; v_call: TRBV5-1; d_call: .; j_call: TRBJ2-7; cdr3_aa: CASSLAFYEQYF; cdr3_nt: TGCGCCAGCAGCTTGGCTTTCTACGAGCAGTACTTC
clone_size: few; v_call: TRBV15; d_call: .; j_call: TRBJ2-5; cdr3_aa: CATSGIAGETQYF; cdr3_nt: TGTGCCACCAGCGGGATAGCTGGGGAGACCCAGTACTTC
clone_size: .; v_call: TRBV7-6; d_call: .; j_call: TRBJ2-2; cdr3_aa: CASSPYWEIGELFF; cdr3_nt: TGTGCCAGCAGCCCCTACTGGGAGATCGGGGAGCTGTTTTTT
clone_size: .; v_call: TRBV21-1; d_call: .; j_call: TRBJ2-4; cdr3_aa: CASTDRGQNIQYF; cdr3_nt: TGTGCCAGCACCGACAGGGGACAAAACATTCAGTACTTC
clone_size: .; v_call: TRBV2; d_call: .; j_call: TRBJ2-5; cdr3_aa: CASSLNLRKTQYF; cdr3_nt: TGTGCCAGCAGCCTGAACTTGAGGAAGACCCAGTACTTC
clone_size: .; v_call: TRBV6-5; d_call: TRBD1; j_call: TRBJ1-2; cdr3_aa: CASSKTGGYGYTF; cdr3_nt: TGTGCCAGCAGTAAGACAGGGGGCTATGGCTACACCTTC
clone_size: .; v_call: TRBV9; d_call: .; j_call: TRBJ2-3; cdr3_aa: CASSVGRGTDTQYF; cdr3_nt: TGTGCCAGCAGCGTGGGGCGGGGCACAGATACGCAGTATTTT
clone_size: .; v_call: TRBV30; d_call: .; j_call: TRBJ1-1; cdr3_aa: CAWSVIYGMSTEAFF; cdr3_nt: TGTGCCTGGAGTGTAATCTACGGGATGAGCACTGAAGCTTTCTTT
clone_size: .; v_call: TRBV5-4; d_call: .; j_call: TRBJ1-2; cdr3_aa: CAISGSAGANYGYTF; cdr3_nt: TGTGCCATCTCGGGCTCCGCAGGGGCTAACTATGGCTACACCTTC
clone_size: once; v_call: TRBV7-2; d_call: .; j_call: TRBJ2-7; cdr3_aa: CASSSGGHSYEQYF; cdr3_nt: TGTGCCAGCAGCTCCGGGGGCCACTCCTACGAGCAGTACTTC
clone_size: .; v_call: TRBV5-1; d_call: TRBD1; j_call: TRBJ1-1; cdr3_aa: CASSSPDRGRRNTEAFF; cdr3_nt: TGCGCCAGCAGCTCCCCGGACAGGGGGCGTAGGAACACTGAAGCTTTCTTT
clone_size: .; v_call: TRBV28; d_call: .; j_call: TRBJ1-1; cdr3_aa: CASSFAGAMNTEAFF; cdr3_nt: TGTGCCAGCAGTTTTGCGGGCGCCATGAACACTGAAGCTTTCTTT
clone_size: .; v_call: TRBV7-6; d_call: .; j_call: TRBJ1-1; cdr3_aa: CASSLDEGIFDTEAFF; cdr3_nt: TGTGCCAGCAGCTTAGACGAAGGTATATTTGACACTGAAGCTTTCTTT